This record concerns one T cell receptor beta chain sequence. Other DNA sequences in the same sample also yield this CDR3. This sample is part of a study of blood T cell repertoires in COVID-19. Study background: The origin of the acute and convalescent COVID-19 samples was the United States, Italy and Spain.

V was shortened by 0 bases and J by 3 bases, with 11 bases between the two germline ends. The length of the CDR3 is 15 residues. Germline assignment: CDR1 SGHRS and CDR2 YFSETQ. Per the authors' pipeline: Amplification from reference gene primers served as the basis for estimated nucleated cell counts. The repertoire was sequenced with immunoSEQ multiplex PCR; TCRdb's copy has only in-frame clones and lacks some. The V and J calls and clone size were taken over from that table, and D and trimming were inferred from the DNA. Altogether approximately 97,000 clones are present, around 87% being singletons, with the ten largest covering around 2.9%.

The clonotype originates from a middle-aged man with active or convalescent COVID-19. Sequencing was carried out using peripheral blood. The V call is TRBV5-1, the J call TRBJ2-3, with D possibly TRBD2 on 5 matching bases. Written as DNA, the CDR3 is TGCGCCAGCAGCTTGGCCGGGCTAGCAACAGATACGCAGTATTTT. It yields the protein CASSLAGLATDTQYF.